A selection of T cell receptor beta chains follows, all from one sample in a study of PD-1 blockade in classical Hodgkin lymphoma. Libraries were prepared by immunoSEQ multiplex PCR; TCRdb keeps only in-frame clonotypes and omits some of them. The sample lists tens of thousands of clones, 89% seen once, with about 10% in the top ten. The input for sequencing was peripheral blood mononuclear cells (PBMCs), taken before the second cycle of nivolumab. These receptors were collected from a human donor with classical Hodgkin lymphoma. CDR3s include the opening cysteine and the closing phenylalanine or tryptophan. Fields, in order: D gene, V gene, J gene, CDR3 DNA, CDR3 protein. D genes are given only for firm matches.

d_gene: -
v_gene: TRBV5-1
j_gene: TRBJ1-5
CDR3nt: TGCGCCAGCAGCTTCACGGTTAATCAGCCCCAGCATTTT
CDR3aa: CASSFTVNQPQHF

d_gene: -
v_gene: TRBV5-1
j_gene: TRBJ1-1
CDR3nt: TGCGCCAGCAGCTCACAGGGATTGAACACTGAAGCTTTCTTT
CDR3aa: CASSSQGLNTEAFF

d_gene: -
v_gene: TRBV18
j_gene: TRBJ2-2
CDR3nt: TGTGCCAGCTCACCACGTGCGAACACCGGGGAGCTGTTTTTT
CDR3aa: CASSPRANTGELFF

d_gene: -
v_gene: TRBV6-1
j_gene: TRBJ2-1
CDR3nt: TGTGCCAGCAGTGAAGACCCCGGTGTATCACTCCTCTACAATGAGCAGTTCTTC
CDR3aa: CASSEDPGVSLLYNEQFF

d_gene: TRBD1
v_gene: TRBV18
j_gene: TRBJ2-7
CDR3nt: TGTGCCAGCTCACCACCCCGGGACAGCTCCTACGAGCAGTACTTC
CDR3aa: CASSPPRDSSYEQYF

d_gene: -
v_gene: TRBV28
j_gene: TRBJ2-1
CDR3nt: TGTGCCAGCAGGATAAAGGGGATATACTACAATGAGCAGTTCTTC
CDR3aa: CASRIKGIYYNEQFF

d_gene: -
v_gene: TRBV5-1
j_gene: TRBJ2-7
CDR3nt: TGCGCCAGCAGCTCCCCGGGCCCCTACGAGCAGTACTTC
CDR3aa: CASSSPGPYEQYF

d_gene: TRBD2
v_gene: TRBV28
j_gene: TRBJ2-1
CDR3nt: TGTGCCAGCGCGACTAGCGGGAGCTCCTACAATGAGCAGTTCTTC
CDR3aa: CASATSGSSYNEQFF

d_gene: -
v_gene: TRBV6-1
j_gene: TRBJ1-5
CDR3nt: TGTGCCAGCAGTCGAGCGGGGGGCAGGCAGCCCCAGCATTTT
CDR3aa: CASSRAGGRQPQHF

d_gene: TRBD2
v_gene: TRBV14
j_gene: TRBJ2-5
CDR3nt: TGTGCCAGCAGCCACTGGACTAGCGGGGAGACCCAGTACTTC
CDR3aa: CASSHWTSGETQYF

d_gene: -
v_gene: TRBV19
j_gene: TRBJ1-3
CDR3nt: TGTGCCAGTACAACCGGCTCCACGGGAAACACCATATATTTT
CDR3aa: CASTTGSTGNTIYF

d_gene: -
v_gene: TRBV27
j_gene: TRBJ2-5
CDR3nt: TGTGCCAGCAGTTTATCTTCGCGGGAGACCCAGTACTTC
CDR3aa: CASSLSSRETQYF

d_gene: -
v_gene: TRBV5-8
j_gene: TRBJ2-3
CDR3nt: TGTGCCAGCAGCCTTAGGGGGAATACGCAGTATTTT
CDR3aa: CASSLRGNTQYF

d_gene: -
v_gene: TRBV5-1
j_gene: TRBJ1-2
CDR3nt: TGCGCCAGCAGCTTTTCTAGCGACTATGGCTACACCTTC
CDR3aa: CASSFSSDYGYTF

d_gene: TRBD1
v_gene: TRBV4-1
j_gene: TRBJ2-1
CDR3nt: TGCGCCAGCAGCCAGTTTGCCGGGACAGGGGGCGATGAGCAGTTCTTC
CDR3aa: CASSQFAGTGGDEQFF